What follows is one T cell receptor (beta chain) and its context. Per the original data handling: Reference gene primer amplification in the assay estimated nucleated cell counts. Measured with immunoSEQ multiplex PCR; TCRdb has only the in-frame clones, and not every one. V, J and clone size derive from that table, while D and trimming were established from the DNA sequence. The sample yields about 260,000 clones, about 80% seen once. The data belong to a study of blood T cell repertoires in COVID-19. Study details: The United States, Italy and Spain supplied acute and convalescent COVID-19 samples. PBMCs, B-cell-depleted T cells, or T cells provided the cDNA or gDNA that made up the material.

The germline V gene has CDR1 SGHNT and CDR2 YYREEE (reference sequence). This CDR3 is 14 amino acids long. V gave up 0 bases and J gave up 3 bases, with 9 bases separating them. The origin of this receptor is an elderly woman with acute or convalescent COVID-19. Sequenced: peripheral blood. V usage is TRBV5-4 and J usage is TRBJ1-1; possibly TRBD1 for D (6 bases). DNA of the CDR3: TGTGCCAGCAGCTTGGACAGGGTCGACACTGAAGCTTTCTTT. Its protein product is CASSLDRVDTEAFF.